This T cell receptor (beta chain) was identified during a study of Graves' ophthalmopathy and Graves' hyperthyroidism. Germline V gene sequence: CDR1 DFQATT, CDR2 SNEGSKA (reference sequence). The CDR3 spans 14 residues. With 6 bases removed from V and 3 bases from J, the gap between germline ends came to 17 bases. TCR beta CDR3 amplification used RNA transcripts. HTBI primers were employed in first-round RT-PCR, then a second-round multiplex PCR followed. TCRdb analysed the multiplex PCR reads with MiXCR anew, one entry per CDR3 protein. The sample includes some 350,000 distinct CDR3 sequences, roughly 17% seen only once; the top ten take 2% to 2.5%. PBMCs stemmed from roughly 9.7 ml of fresh peripheral blood. This clonotype was observed at least ten times.

The gene calls are TRBV20-1 and TRBJ1-1, with D unclear. The source of this sequence is an adult woman with stable Graves' hyperthyroidism. The sequencing sample was made of peripheral blood. Here the CDR3 reads CSARAKPPDTEAFF. The CDR3 nucleotides are TGCAGTGCCCGGGCCAAACCCCCGGACACTGAAGCTTTCTTT.